The present entry profiles one T cell receptor beta chain with its context. No antigen is known for it. Clones were read by immunoSEQ multiplex PCR, and TCRdb kept only the in-frame ones, dropping some. This table holds 75,000 to 95,000 clones, around 84% found once. This record belongs to a study of T cell responses to AZD1222 COVID-19 vaccine. Study-level points and caveats: Seropositive status at baseline applied to only a handful of AZD1222 recipients.

Pooled samples include second doses given at about 4 or 12 weeks. V lost 0 bases to trimming and J lost 6 bases; unmatched junction nucleotides: 8. The CDR3 contains 17 residues. Germline V lookup: CDR1 SGHDN, CDR2 FVKESK. This clonotype was obtained from an adult who received the AZD1222 COVID-19 vaccine. The genes are TRBV14 and TRBJ2-1, with 10 bases lining up with TRBD2. Sequences were derived from peripheral blood, sampled 28 days after the second AZD1222 dose. In DNA, the CDR3 is TGTGCCAGCAGCCAAGAACTGGCTAGCGGGAGTCGCAATGAGCAGTTCTTC. This gives the protein CASSQELASGSRNEQFF.